These 15 T cell receptor beta chains were all obtained from the same sample, sequenced in a study of T cell responses to AZD1222 COVID-19 vaccine (dated by TCRdb to about 2021). Libraries were prepared through the immunoSEQ multiplex PCR assay. What TCRdb holds here is the immuneACCESS table cut down to in-frame rearrangements. Part of the clones is not present; checked against another copy, under half of the missing clones reflect an unresolved V gene, and the others are unexplained. This sample is represented by under 150,000 clones; 93% of them were singletons. The ten largest clones add up to 5.4% of the sample. This sample's time point label indicates: baseline before first vaccination. Here the sequenced sample was peripheral blood, taken on day 0 of AZD1222 vaccination. These receptors all come from an adult in good health.

V gene TRBV10-3 combines with J gene TRBJ2-2, with TRBD2 matching over 13 bases. V dropped 4 bases and J dropped 7; count of bases not matched to a gene: 6. This CDR3 is 16 amino acids long. Per germline, CDR1 ENHRY and CDR2 SYGVKD. The CDR3 nucleotides read TGTGCCATCAGTGGAACTAGCGGGGGGGCCGACGGGGAGCTGTTTTTT. Translation gives CAISGTSGGADGELFF.

This clone is classed as medium-sized. The chain joins TRBV4-1 to TRBJ2-7; TRBD1 matches at 8 bases. The CDR3 length is 17 residues. V lost 1 base and J lost 5; bases outside the gene matches: 13. CDR1 and CDR2 from the germline V gene are MGHRA and YSYEKL. Here the CDR3 reads CASSQAPPGQAFDEQYF. Here the CDR3 DNA reads TGCGCCAGCAGCCAAGCCCCTCCGGGACAGGCGTTCGACGAGCAGTACTTC.

The chain is built from TRBV27 and TRBJ2-7, with 7 bases matching TRBD1. J lost 5 bases, V lost 4 bases, and 5 bases had no gene match. The V gene's germline CDR1 is MNHEY and CDR2 SMNVEV (reference sequence). This CDR3 has 13 amino acids. Written as DNA, the CDR3 is TGTGCCAGCAGTTGGGCAGGGGGAAACGAGCAGTACTTC. It specifies CASSWAGGNEQYF.

This clone occurred once. This chain uses TRBV23-1 with TRBJ2-1; the match to TRBD2 covers 7 bases. TRBV23-1 is known as an ORF, though its function is uncertain. The junction had 9 bases not matched to a gene; V was cut back by 6 bases and J by 1 base. This CDR3 spans 16 amino acids. The CDR3 region has the DNA TGCGCCAGCAGCCATTGGCGGGAGCCATCCTACAATGAGCAGTTCTTC. Residues: CASSHWREPSYNEQFF.

This clone was recorded only once. This chain joins TRBV7-2 and TRBJ2-7; no reliable D call. The CDR3 is 14 residues long. V was cut by 4 bases and J by 3 bases, with 13 bases left in between. Germline V gives CDR1 SGHTA, CDR2 FQGNSA. CDR3 coding DNA: TGTGCCAGCAGCTCACAAGAGGTCAACTACGAGCAGTACTTC. Translation: CASSSQEVNYEQYF.

The chain joins TRBV3-1 (or the pseudogene TRBV3-2) to TRBJ1-4; no clear D gene. The CDR3 contains 16 residues. The germline V gene encodes CDR1 LGHDT and CDR2 YNNKEL (reference sequence). V was clipped by 1 base and J by 2 bases, with 11 bases between them. The CDR3 loop reads CASSQVGISTNEKLFF. Written as DNA, the CDR3 is TGTGCCAGCAGCCAAGTCGGGATTTCGACTAATGAAAAACTGTTTTTT.

The V call is TRBV28, the J call TRBJ2-1, with D possibly being TRBD1 (6 bases). V lost 10 bases and J 4 bases, leaving 11 bases between the germline ends. Looked up from germline, CDR1 is MDHEN and CDR2 is SYDVKM. The CDR3 has 12 residues. This CDR3 is CATRTAYNEQFF. CDR3 coding DNA: TGTGCCACCAGGACAGCGTACAATGAGCAGTTCTTC.

This chain joins TRBV27 and TRBJ1-1; a weak D match, TRBD1 (5 bases). Trimming stripped 3 bases from V and 10 bases from J, with 18 bases between. Germline V gene sequence: CDR1 MNHEY, CDR2 SMNVEV (reference sequence). The CDR3 contains 14 residues. The CDR3 DNA reads TGTGCCAGCAGTTTTGCCGTGGGGTTCCAGGGAGCTTTCTTT. It yields the protein CASSFAVGFQGAFF.

The chain employs TRBV5-1 and TRBJ1-1; maybe TRBD1 (5 bases). Trimming took 0 bases from V and 1 from J, leaving 7 bases between them. This CDR3 has 14 amino acids. Germline CDR1 reads SGHRS; CDR2 reads YFSETQ. CDR3 nucleotide sequence: TGCGCCAGCAGCTTGGAGGGACGGAACACTGAAGCTTTCTTT. Its protein is CASSLEGRNTEAFF.

Concerning this clone: Other DNA sequences in this sample translate to the same CDR3. V is TRBV28 and J is TRBJ2-3; unclear D gene. V shed 5 bases and J shed 6 bases, with 9 bases lying between them. The V gene's germline CDR1 is MDHEN and CDR2 SYDVKM. The CDR3 is made up of 12 amino acids. CDR3 protein: CASSPTPDTQYF. In nucleotides, the CDR3 is TGTGCCAGCAGTCCAACCCCCGATACGCAGTATTTT.

This clone was recorded only once. The V call is TRBV19, the J call TRBJ1-2, with D unresolved. V lost 5 bases and J 8 bases, leaving 12 bases between the germline ends. Germline CDR1 LNHDA, CDR2 SQIVND (reference sequence). This CDR3 region has 12 residues. CDR3 in DNA: TGTGCCAGTAGTCGGGCTCCGCCCGGCTACACCTTC. This gives the protein CASSRAPPGYTF.

The rearrangement links TRBV7-7 to TRBJ1-4; no reliable D call. V lost 5 bases to trimming and J lost 0 bases, with 7 bases between them. The CDR3 has 14 amino acids. Germline assignment: CDR1 SSHAT and CDR2 FNYEAQ (reference sequence). The CDR3 reads CASSKDATNEKLFF. The CDR3 region has the DNA TGTGCCAGCAGCAAAGACGCAACTAATGAAAAACTGTTTTTT.

This chain links TRBV27 with TRBJ1-4; no clear D. This CDR3 comprises 12 residues. The V end was cut by 5 bases, the J end by 5 bases, with 6 bases between. Germline V gene data show CDR1 as MNHEY and CDR2 as SMNVEV (reference sequence). The CDR3 bases are TGTGCCAGCAGTGGCCTGAATGAAAAACTGTTTTTT. Protein sequence: CASSGLNEKLFF.

The chain joins TRBV7-9 to TRBJ1-5; 7 nucleotides agree with TRBD1. V lost 5 bases, J lost 4 bases, and 8 bases stayed unmatched. Germline lookup yields CDR1 SEHNR and CDR2 FQNEAQ (reference sequence). This CDR3 has 15 amino acids. DNA for the CDR3: TGTGCCAGCAGCCGGGGGACAGACGTGAATCAGCCCCAGCATTTT. Its protein product is CASSRGTDVNQPQHF.

Remarks on this clone: The sample has other DNA sequences that encode this CDR3 too. V usage is TRBV15 and J usage is TRBJ1-5; D gene unclear. CDR3 length equals 12 residues. V was pared by 1 base and J by 5 bases, with 3 bases between. Germline assignment: CDR1 LNHNV and CDR2 YYDKDF (reference sequence). The CDR3 region has the DNA TGTGCCACCAGCAGAGCGGATCAGCCCCAGCATTTT. Protein sequence: CATSRADQPQHF.